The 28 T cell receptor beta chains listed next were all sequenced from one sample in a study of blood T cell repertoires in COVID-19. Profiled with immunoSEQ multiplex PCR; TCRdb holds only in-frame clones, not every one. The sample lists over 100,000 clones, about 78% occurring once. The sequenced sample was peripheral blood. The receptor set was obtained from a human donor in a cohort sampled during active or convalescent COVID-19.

The CDR3 DNA reads TGTGCCAGCAGCAATAAAAGAGGGGGCCCAATGAATCAGCCCCAGCATTTT. Translating it yields CASSNKRGGPMNQPQHF. The J gene is TRBJ1-5, the V gene TRBV6-2 or TRBV6-3; 7 positions agree with TRBD1. The J segment lost 4 bases and the V segment lost 6 bases, leaving 15 bases of the junction unmatched. The germline CDR1 and CDR2 sequences are MNHEY and SVGEGT. The CDR3 is made up of 17 amino acids.

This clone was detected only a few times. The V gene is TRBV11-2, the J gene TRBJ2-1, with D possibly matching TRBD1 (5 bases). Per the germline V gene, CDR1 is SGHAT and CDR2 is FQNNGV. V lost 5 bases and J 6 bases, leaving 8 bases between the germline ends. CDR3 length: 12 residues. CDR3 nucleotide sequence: TGTGCCAGCAGCCCGCAGGGCAATGAGCAGTTCTTC. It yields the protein CASSPQGNEQFF.

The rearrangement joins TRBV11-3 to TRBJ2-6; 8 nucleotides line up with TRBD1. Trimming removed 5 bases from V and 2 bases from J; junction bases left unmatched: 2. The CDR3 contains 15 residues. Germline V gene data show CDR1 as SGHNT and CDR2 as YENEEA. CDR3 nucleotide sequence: TGTGCCAGCAGCCGACAGGGGACTGGGGCCAACGTCCTGACTTTC. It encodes CASSRQGTGANVLTF. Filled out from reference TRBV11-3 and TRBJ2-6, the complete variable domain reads EAGVVQSPRYKIIEKKQPVAFWCNPISGHNTLYWYLQNLGQGPELLIRYENEEAVDDSQLPKDRFSAERLKGVDSTLKIQPAELGDSAVYLCASSRQGTGANVLTFGAGSRLTVL.

The CDR3 loop reads CASSTLTGSSYNEQFF. CDR3 DNA sequence: TGCGCCAGCAGCACCCTGACAGGGAGCTCCTACAATGAGCAGTTCTTC. The chain uses TRBV5-1 and TRBJ2-1, with TRBD1 identical over 7 bases. The CDR3 has 16 residues. The germline CDR1 and CDR2 sequences are SGHRS and YFSETQ. V trimming: 4 bases; J trimming: 0 bases; junction bases outside the gene matches: 7.

CDR3 residues: CASSLALRAYEQYF. The CDR3 coding sequence is TGCGCCAGCAGCTTGGCCTTGCGGGCCTACGAGCAGTACTTC. The chain has TRBV5-1 and TRBJ2-7, with D possibly matching TRBD2 (5 bases). The CDR3 totals 14 residues. Deletions cut 0 bases from V and 2 bases from J, with 9 bases between. Germline V gene sequence: CDR1 SGHRS, CDR2 YFSETQ.

The chain's CDR3 is CASRPWGGGETQYF. The CDR3 DNA follows: TGTGCCAGCCGACCTTGGGGGGGAGGGGAGACCCAGTACTTC. The rearrangement joins TRBV19 to TRBJ2-5, with 7 bases fitting TRBD2. J lost 5 bases, V lost 9 bases, and 12 bases had no gene match. The CDR3 runs 14 residues. Germline V CDR1 and CDR2: LNHDA, SQIVND (reference sequence).

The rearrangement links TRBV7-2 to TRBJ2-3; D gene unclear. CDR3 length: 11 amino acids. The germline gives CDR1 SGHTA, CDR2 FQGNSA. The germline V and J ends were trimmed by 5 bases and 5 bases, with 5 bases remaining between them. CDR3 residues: CASSVRDTQYF. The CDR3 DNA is TGTGCCAGCAGCGTCAGAGATACGCAGTATTTT.

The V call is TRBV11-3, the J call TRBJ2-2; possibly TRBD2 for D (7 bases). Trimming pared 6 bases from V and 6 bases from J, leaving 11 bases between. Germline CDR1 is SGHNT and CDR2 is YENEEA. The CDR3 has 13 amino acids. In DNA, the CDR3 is TGTGCCAGCAGGGGGGGGCCCGCCGGGGAGCTGTTTTTT. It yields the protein CASRGGPAGELFF.

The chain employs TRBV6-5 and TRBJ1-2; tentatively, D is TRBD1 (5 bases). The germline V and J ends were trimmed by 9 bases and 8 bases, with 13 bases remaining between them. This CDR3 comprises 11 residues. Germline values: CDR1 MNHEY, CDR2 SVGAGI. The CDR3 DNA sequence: TGTGCCAGTTCAACAGGTTTCGGCTACACCTTC. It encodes CASSTGFGYTF.

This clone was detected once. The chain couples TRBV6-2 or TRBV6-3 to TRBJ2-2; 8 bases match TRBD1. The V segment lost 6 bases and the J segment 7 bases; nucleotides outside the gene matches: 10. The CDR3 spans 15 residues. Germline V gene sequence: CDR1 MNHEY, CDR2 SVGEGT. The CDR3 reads CASSPRTGWGGELFF. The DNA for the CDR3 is TGTGCCAGCAGCCCCAGGACAGGGTGGGGCGGGGAGCTGTTTTTT.

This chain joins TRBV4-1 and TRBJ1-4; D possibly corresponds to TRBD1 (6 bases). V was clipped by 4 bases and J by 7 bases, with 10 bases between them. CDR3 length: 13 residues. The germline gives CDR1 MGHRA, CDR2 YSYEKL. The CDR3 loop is CASSLRGGEKLFF. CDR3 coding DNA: TGCGCCAGCAGCCTCAGGGGCGGTGAAAAACTGTTTTTT.

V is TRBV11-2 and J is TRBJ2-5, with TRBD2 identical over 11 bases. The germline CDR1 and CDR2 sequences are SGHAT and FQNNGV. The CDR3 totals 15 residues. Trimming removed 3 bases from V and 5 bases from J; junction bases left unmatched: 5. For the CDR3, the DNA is TGTGCCAGCAGCTTCCTAGCGGGGGGTAGGGAGACCCAGTACTTC. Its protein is CASSFLAGGRETQYF.

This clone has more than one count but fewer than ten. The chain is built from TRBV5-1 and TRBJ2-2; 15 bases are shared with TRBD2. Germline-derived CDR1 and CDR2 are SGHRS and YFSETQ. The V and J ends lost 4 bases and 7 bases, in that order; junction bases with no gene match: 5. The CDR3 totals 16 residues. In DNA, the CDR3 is TGCGCCAGCAGCAAGGGACTAGCGGGAGGAAACGGGGAGCTGTTTTTT. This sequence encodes CASSKGLAGGNGELFF.

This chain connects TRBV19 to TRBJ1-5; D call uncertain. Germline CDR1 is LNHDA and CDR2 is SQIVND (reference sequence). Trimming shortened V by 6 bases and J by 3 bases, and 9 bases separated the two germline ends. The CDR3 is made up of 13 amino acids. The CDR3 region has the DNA TGTGCCAGTAGAAAGAGACTCAATCAGCCCCAGCATTTT. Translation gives CASRKRLNQPQHF.

The CDR3 loop reads CASRARQWNTEAFF. The CDR3 DNA sequence: TGTGCCAGCCGCGCCCGACAGTGGAACACTGAAGCTTTCTTT. The chain couples TRBV7-9 to TRBJ1-1; perhaps TRBD1 as D (5 bases). V lost 8 bases to trimming and J lost 1 base, with 14 bases between them. The CDR3 length is 14 residues. Germline V lookup: CDR1 SEHNR, CDR2 FQNEAQ (reference sequence).

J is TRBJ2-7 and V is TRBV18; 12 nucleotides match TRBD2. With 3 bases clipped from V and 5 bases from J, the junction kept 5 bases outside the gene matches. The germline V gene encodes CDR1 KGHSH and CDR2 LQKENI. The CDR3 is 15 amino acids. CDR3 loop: CASSPDLAGGDEQYF. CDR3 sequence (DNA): TGTGCCAGCTCACCGGACCTAGCGGGGGGGGACGAGCAGTACTTC.

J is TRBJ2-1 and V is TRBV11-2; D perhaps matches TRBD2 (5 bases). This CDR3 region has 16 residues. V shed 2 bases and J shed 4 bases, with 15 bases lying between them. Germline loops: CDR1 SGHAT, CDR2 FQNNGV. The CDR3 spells CASSLKARTAYNEQFF. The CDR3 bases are TGTGCCAGCAGCTTAAAGGCCCGGACTGCTTACAATGAGCAGTTCTTC. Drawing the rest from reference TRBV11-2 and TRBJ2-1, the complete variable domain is EAGVAQSPRYKIIEKRQSVAFWCNPISGHATLYWYQQILGQGPKLLIQFQNNGVVDDSQLPKDRFSAERLKGVDSTLKIQPAKLEDSAVYLCASSLKARTAYNEQFFGPGTRLTVL.

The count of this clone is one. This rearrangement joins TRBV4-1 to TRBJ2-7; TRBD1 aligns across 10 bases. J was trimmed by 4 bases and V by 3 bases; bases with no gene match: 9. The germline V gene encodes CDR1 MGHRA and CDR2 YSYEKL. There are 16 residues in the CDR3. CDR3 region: CASSHGPGQGFYEQYF. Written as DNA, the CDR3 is TGCGCCAGCAGCCACGGTCCGGGACAGGGGTTTTACGAGCAGTACTTC.

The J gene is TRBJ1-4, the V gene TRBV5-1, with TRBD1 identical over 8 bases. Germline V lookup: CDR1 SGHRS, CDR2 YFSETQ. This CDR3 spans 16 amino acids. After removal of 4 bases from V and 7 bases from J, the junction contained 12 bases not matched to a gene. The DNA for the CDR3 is TGCGCCAGCAGCGGGGCAACCCAGGGGGCAGGTGAAAAACTGTTTTTT. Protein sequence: CASSGATQGAGEKLFF.

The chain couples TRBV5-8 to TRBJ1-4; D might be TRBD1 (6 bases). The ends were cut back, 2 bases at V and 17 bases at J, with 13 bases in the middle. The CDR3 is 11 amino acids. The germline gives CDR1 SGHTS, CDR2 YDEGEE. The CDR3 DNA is TGTGCCAGCAGCTTACAGGGACGTATATTTTTT. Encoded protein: CASSLQGRIFF.

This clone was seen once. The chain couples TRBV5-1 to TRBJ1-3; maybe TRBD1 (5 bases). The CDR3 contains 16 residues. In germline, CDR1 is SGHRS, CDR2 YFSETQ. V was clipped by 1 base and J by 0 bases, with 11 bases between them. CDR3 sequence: CASSLMRGSSGNTIYF. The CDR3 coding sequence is TGCGCCAGCAGCTTGATGCGGGGGAGCTCTGGAAACACCATATATTTT.

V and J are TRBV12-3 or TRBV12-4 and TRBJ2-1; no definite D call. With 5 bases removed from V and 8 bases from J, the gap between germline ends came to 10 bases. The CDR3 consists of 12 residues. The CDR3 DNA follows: TGTGCCAGCAGTGCCTCTATGGATGAGCAGTTCTTC. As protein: CASSASMDEQFF.

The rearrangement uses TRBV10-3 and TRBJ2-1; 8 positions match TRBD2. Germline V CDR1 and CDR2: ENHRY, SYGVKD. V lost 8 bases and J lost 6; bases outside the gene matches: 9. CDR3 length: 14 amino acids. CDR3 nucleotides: TGTGCCATCGAGAAGGGAGCGGGGGCCAATGAGCAGTTCTTC. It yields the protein CAIEKGAGANEQFF.

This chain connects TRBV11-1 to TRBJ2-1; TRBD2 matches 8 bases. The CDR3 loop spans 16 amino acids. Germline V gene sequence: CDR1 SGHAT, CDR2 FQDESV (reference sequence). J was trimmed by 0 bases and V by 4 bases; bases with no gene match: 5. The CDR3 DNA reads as TGTGCCAGCAGCTCCTACAGCGGGAGCTCCTACAATGAGCAGTTCTTC. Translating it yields CASSSYSGSSYNEQFF.

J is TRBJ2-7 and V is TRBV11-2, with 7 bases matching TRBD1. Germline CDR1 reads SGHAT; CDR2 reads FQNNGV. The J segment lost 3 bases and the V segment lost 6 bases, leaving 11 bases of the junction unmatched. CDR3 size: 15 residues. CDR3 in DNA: TGTGCCAGCAGTGCTATACAGGGGAATATCTACGAGCAGTACTTC. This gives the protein CASSAIQGNIYEQYF.

The CDR3 is CASSTARRGYGYTF. DNA for the CDR3: TGTGCCAGCAGTACCGCCCGACGGGGGTATGGCTACACCTTC. This chain connects TRBV6-2 or TRBV6-3 to TRBJ1-2; TRBD1 is a possible D gene (5 bases). The CDR3 covers 14 residues. The V end was cut by 5 bases, the J end by 5 bases, with 15 bases between. Germline V gives CDR1 MNHEY, CDR2 SVGEGT.

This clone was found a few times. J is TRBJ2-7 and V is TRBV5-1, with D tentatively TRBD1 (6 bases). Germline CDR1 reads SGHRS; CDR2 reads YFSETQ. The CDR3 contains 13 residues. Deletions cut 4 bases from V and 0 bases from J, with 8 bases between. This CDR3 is CASSRDTSYEQYF. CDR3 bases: TGCGCCAGCAGCCGGGACACCTCCTACGAGCAGTACTTC.

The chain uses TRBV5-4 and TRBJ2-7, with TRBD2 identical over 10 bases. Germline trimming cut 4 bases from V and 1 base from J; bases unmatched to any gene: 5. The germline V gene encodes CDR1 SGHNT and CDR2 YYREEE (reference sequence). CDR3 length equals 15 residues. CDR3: CASSTWTSGSYEQYF. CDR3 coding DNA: TGTGCCAGCAGCACCTGGACTAGCGGTTCCTACGAGCAGTACTTC.